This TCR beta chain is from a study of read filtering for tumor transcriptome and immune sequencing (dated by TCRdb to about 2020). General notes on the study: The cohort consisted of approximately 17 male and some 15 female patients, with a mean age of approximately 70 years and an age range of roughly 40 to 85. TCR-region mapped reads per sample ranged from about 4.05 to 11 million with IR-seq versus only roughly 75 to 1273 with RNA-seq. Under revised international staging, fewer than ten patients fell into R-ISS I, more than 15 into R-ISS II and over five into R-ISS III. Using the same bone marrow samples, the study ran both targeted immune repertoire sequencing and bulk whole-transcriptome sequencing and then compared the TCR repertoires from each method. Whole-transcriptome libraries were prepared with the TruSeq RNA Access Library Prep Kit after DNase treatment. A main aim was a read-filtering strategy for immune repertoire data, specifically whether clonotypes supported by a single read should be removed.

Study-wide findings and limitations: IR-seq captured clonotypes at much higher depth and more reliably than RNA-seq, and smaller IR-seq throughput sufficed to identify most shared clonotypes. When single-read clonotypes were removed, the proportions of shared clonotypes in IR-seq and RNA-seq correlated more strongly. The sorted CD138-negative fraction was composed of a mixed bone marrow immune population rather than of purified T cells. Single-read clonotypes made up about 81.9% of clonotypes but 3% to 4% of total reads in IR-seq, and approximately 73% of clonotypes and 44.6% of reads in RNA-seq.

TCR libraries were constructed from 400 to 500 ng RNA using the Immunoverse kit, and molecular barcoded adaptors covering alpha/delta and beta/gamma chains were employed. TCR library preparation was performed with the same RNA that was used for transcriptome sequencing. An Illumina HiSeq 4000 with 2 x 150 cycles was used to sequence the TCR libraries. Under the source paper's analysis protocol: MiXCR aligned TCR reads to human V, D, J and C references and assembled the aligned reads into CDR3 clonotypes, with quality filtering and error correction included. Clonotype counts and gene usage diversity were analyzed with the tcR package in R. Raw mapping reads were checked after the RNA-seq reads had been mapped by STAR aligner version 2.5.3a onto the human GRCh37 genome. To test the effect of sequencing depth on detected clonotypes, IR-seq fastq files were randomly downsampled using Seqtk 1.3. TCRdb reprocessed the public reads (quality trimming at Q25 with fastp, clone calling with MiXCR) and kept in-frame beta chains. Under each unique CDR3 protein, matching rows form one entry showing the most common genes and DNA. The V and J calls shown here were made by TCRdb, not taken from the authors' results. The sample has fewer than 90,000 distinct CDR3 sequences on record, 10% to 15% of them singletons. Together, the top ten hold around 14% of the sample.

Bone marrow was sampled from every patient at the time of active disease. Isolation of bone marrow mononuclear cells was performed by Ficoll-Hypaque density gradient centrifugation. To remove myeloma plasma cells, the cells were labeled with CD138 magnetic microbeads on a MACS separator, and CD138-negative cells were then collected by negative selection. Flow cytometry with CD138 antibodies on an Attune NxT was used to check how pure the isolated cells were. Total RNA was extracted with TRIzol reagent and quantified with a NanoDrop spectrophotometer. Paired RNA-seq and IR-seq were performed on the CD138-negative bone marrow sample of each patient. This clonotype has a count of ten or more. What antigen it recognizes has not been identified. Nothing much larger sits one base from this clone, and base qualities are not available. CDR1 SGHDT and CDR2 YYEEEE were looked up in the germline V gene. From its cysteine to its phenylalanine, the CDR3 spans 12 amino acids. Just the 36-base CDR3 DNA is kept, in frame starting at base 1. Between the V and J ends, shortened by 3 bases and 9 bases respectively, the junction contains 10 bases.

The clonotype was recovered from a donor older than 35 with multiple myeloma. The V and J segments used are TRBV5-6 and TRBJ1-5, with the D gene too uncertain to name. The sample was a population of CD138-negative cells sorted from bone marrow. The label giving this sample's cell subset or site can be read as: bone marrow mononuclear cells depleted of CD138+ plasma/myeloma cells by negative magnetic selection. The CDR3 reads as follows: CASSSDRGPQHF. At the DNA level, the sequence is TGTGCCAGCAGCTCGGACCGGGGGCCCCAGCATTTT.